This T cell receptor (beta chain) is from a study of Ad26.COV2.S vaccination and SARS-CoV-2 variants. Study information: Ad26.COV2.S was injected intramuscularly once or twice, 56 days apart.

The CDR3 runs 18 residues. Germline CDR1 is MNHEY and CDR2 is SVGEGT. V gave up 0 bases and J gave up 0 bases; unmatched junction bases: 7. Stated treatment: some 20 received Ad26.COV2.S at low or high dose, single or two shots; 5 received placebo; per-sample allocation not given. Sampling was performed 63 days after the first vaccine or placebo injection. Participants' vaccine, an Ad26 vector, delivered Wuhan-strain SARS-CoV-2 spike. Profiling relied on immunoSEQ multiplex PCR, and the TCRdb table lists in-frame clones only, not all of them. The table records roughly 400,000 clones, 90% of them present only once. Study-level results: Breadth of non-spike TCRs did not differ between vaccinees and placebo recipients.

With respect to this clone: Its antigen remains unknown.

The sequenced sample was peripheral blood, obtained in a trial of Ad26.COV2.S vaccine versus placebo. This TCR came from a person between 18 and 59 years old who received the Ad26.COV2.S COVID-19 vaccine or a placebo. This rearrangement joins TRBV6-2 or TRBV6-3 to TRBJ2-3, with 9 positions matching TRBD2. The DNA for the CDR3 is TGTGCCAGCAGTTACTCGGGATGGACTAGCGACAGCACAGATACGCAGTATTTT. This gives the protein CASSYSGWTSDSTDTQYF.